Below, 21 T cell receptor beta chains from the same sample are listed, as sequenced in a study of blood T cell repertoires in COVID-19. Profiled with immunoSEQ multiplex PCR; TCRdb holds only in-frame clones, not every one. The sample consists of 150,000 to 200,000 clones, roughly 86% of them appearing once. The specimen sequenced was peripheral blood. The receptors come from a woman in her 50s with acute or convalescent COVID-19.

This clone was detected a few times. V and J are TRBV9 and TRBJ1-3; possibly TRBD1 for D (5 bases). This CDR3 is 13 amino acids long. Germline V gene sequence: CDR1 SGDLS, CDR2 YYNGEE. The ends were cut back, 1 base at V and 4 bases at J, with 6 bases in the middle. The CDR3 DNA follows: TGTGCCAGCAGCGTACGACAGGGAAACACCATATATTTT. Amino acid sequence: CASSVRQGNTIYF.

The chain recombines TRBV11-2 with TRBJ2-5, with D tentatively TRBD2 (6 bases). The CDR3 runs 13 residues. In germline, CDR1 is SGHAT, CDR2 FQNNGV. Trimming removed 5 bases from V and 5 bases from J, with 12 bases in between. In nucleotides, the CDR3 is TGTGCCAGCAGCGTTAGCGGAAGGGAGACCCAGTACTTC. It encodes CASSVSGRETQYF.

The chain recombines TRBV4-3 with TRBJ1-1; no reliable D call. The CDR3 is 14 residues long. CDR1 LGHNA and CDR2 YSLEER come from the germline V gene. V was shortened by 1 base and J by 2 bases, with 8 bases between the two germline ends. The CDR3 reads CASSQVGLNTEAFF. The CDR3 DNA is TGCGCCAGCAGCCAAGTCGGGTTAAACACTGAAGCTTTCTTT.

The chain recombines TRBV7-3 with TRBJ2-2, with D possibly TRBD2 on 5 matching bases. The CDR3 is 14 amino acids. The ends were cut back, 2 bases at V and 2 bases at J, with 6 bases in the middle. Germline V CDR1 and CDR2: SGHTA, FQGTGA. The CDR3 DNA sequence: TGTGCCAGCAGCTTAGGGAGTAACACCGGGGAGCTGTTTTTT. Protein product: CASSLGSNTGELFF.

The rearrangement joins TRBV5-8 to TRBJ2-1; possibly TRBD2 for D (5 bases). V was trimmed by 5 bases and J by 0 bases, leaving 9 bases between them. CDR1 is SGHTS, CDR2 YDEGEE, per germline. The length of the CDR3 is 14 residues. The CDR3 sequence: CASSYGSSYNEQFF. CDR3 DNA: TGTGCCAGCAGTTATGGGAGCTCCTACAATGAGCAGTTCTTC.

J is TRBJ2-7 and V is TRBV2, with D possibly being TRBD2 (6 bases). CDR1 is SNHLY, CDR2 FYNNEI, per germline. CDR3 length: 15 amino acids. Trimming stripped 7 bases from V and 5 bases from J, with 21 bases between. In nucleotides, the CDR3 is TGTGCCAGCACATACCCGGGGGACCCCCCCAACGAGCAGTACTTC. Its protein is CASTYPGDPPNEQYF.

CDR3 sequence: CAWSLQLSNYGYTF. CDR3 DNA sequence: TGTGCCTGGAGCTTACAGTTATCTAACTATGGCTACACCTTC. V usage is TRBV30 and J usage is TRBJ1-2; D ambiguous. V was cut by 3 bases and J by 0 bases, with 11 bases left in between. The germline CDR1 and CDR2 sequences are GTSNPN and SVGIG (reference sequence). This CDR3 is 14 amino acids long.

V usage is TRBV12-3 or TRBV12-4 and J usage is TRBJ1-2, with no clear D. This CDR3 has 13 amino acids. Trimming took 2 bases from V and 3 from J, leaving 7 bases between them. The CDR3 DNA reads as TGTGCCAGCAGTTTACCCGACTACTATGGCTACACCTTC. Its translation is CASSLPDYYGYTF.

The gene calls are TRBV4-2 and TRBJ1-2; no firm D call. V gave up 4 bases and J gave up 0 bases, with 12 bases separating them. Germline CDR1 reads LGHNA; CDR2 reads YNFKEQ. The CDR3 extends over 15 amino acids. The chain's CDR3 is CASSPRLIANYGYTF. The CDR3 nucleotides read TGTGCCAGCAGCCCCAGGTTGATAGCTAACTATGGCTACACCTTC.

The V call is TRBV19, the J call TRBJ2-1; TRBD1 agrees at 9 bases. CDR3 length: 15 residues. The J segment lost 4 bases and the V segment lost 5 bases, leaving 6 bases of the junction unmatched. In germline, CDR1 is LNHDA, CDR2 SQIVND (reference sequence). CDR3 nucleotides: TGTGCCAGTAGTTTGGGACAGGGTTCGTACAATGAGCAGTTCTTC. It yields the protein CASSLGQGSYNEQFF.

The rearrangement uses TRBV5-1 and TRBJ1-2, with 7 nucleotides matching TRBD1. With 4 bases clipped from V and 0 bases from J, the junction kept 3 bases outside the gene matches. The germline gives CDR1 SGHRS, CDR2 YFSETQ. The CDR3 consists of 14 residues. Here the CDR3 reads CASSAGTANYGYTF. The DNA of the CDR3 is TGCGCCAGCAGCGCCGGGACAGCTAACTATGGCTACACCTTC.

The chain couples TRBV18 to TRBJ1-3; no definite D call. This CDR3 contains 17 residues. V lost 1 base to trimming and J lost 2 bases, with 15 bases between them. The germline V gene encodes CDR1 KGHSH and CDR2 LQKENI. CDR3 DNA: TGTGCCAGCTCACCACGAAAATTCCCTGAGGCTGGAAACACCATATATTTT. This sequence encodes CASSPRKFPEAGNTIYF.

V usage is TRBV2 and J usage is TRBJ1-4; 8 bases agree with TRBD1. The V segment lost 5 bases and the J segment 8 bases; nucleotides outside the gene matches: 10. Looked up from germline, CDR1 is SNHLY and CDR2 is FYNNEI. The CDR3 has 15 residues. The CDR3 DNA reads TGTGCCAGCAGTCCGATGGGACAGGTCGGAGAAAAACTGTTTTTT. It codes for CASSPMGQVGEKLFF. Full variable domain (rest looked up from reference TRBV2 and TRBJ1-4): EPEVTQTPSHQVTQMGQEVILRCVPISNHLYFYWYRQILGQKVEFLVSFYNNEISEKSEIFDDQFSVERPDGSNFTLKIRSTKLEDSAMYFCASSPMGQVGEKLFFGSGTQLSVL.

V and J are TRBV18 and TRBJ2-7; D may be TRBD1 (6 bases). V dropped 6 bases and J dropped 1 base, with 10 bases sitting between them. The CDR3 runs to 13 residues. Looked up from germline, CDR1 is KGHSH and CDR2 is LQKENI. This chain's CDR3 is CASSTGSSYEQYF. The CDR3 nucleotides are TGTGCCAGCTCCACAGGGAGTTCCTACGAGCAGTACTTC. Looking up the rest from reference TRBV18 and TRBJ2-7 gives the full variable domain: NAGVMQNPRHLVRRRGQEARLRCSPMKGHSHVYWYRQLPEEGLKFMVYLQKENIIDESGMPKERFSAEFPKEGPSILRIQQVVRGDSAAYFCASSTGSSYEQYFGPGTRLTVT.

J is TRBJ2-7 and V is TRBV24-1; 7 nucleotides agree with TRBD2. Germline loops: CDR1 KGHDR, CDR2 SFDVKD. The V and J ends lost 5 bases and 4 bases, in that order; junction bases with no gene match: 4. This CDR3 region has 13 residues. In nucleotides, the CDR3 is TGTGCCACCAGTGCGAGCGGGGCTTACGAGCAGTACTTC. Protein: CATSASGAYEQYF.

The V call is TRBV5-5, the J call TRBJ2-7; tentative D call: TRBD1 (5 bases). The V end lost 0 bases, the J end lost 4 bases, and 14 bases lay between the germline ends. Germline V gene data show CDR1 as SGHKS and CDR2 as YYEKEE (reference sequence). CDR3 length equals 15 residues. The CDR3 region is CASSLGSGAGYEQYF. The CDR3 DNA is TGTGCCAGCAGCTTGGGTTCTGGGGCCGGATACGAGCAGTACTTC.

This chain connects TRBV12-5 to TRBJ2-7; possibly TRBD1 for D (6 bases). The CDR3 has 13 residues. The V end was cut by 7 bases, the J end by 3 bases, with 13 bases between. Germline V gives CDR1 LGHNT, CDR2 FRNRAP. As DNA, the CDR3 is TGTGCTAGTGCCCCGACAGGATTCTACGAGCAGTACTTC. This gives the protein CASAPTGFYEQYF.

The chain carries TRBV3-1 (or the pseudogene TRBV3-2) and TRBJ2-5, with 7 nucleotides matching TRBD1. Germline values: CDR1 LGHDT, CDR2 YNNKEL (reference sequence). This CDR3 region has 14 residues. V was clipped by 3 bases and J by 5 bases; unmatched bases: 6. The CDR3 nucleotides are TGTGCCAGCAGCCATCAACAGGGGTGGGAGACCCAGTACTTC. Its protein is CASSHQQGWETQYF.

The V gene is TRBV7-2, the J gene TRBJ2-6; 7 bases are shared with TRBD2. The V and J ends lost 7 bases and 2 bases, in that order; junction bases with no gene match: 11. The CDR3 has 17 amino acids. The germline gives CDR1 SGHTA, CDR2 FQGNSA. CDR3 nucleotide sequence: TGTGCCAGCACCCGGTCTAGCGGAATGGCTGGGGCCAACGTCCTGACTTTC. It encodes CASTRSSGMAGANVLTF.

The chain recombines TRBV27 with TRBJ1-5, with D maybe TRBD1 (5 bases). Trimming left V 5 bases short and J 5 bases short, with 22 bases between. This CDR3 contains 17 residues. From germline, CDR1 is MNHEY and CDR2 SMNVEV (reference sequence). CDR3: CASSPIEAQGGDQPQHF. The CDR3 coding sequence is TGTGCCAGCAGTCCAATCGAGGCGCAGGGTGGGGATCAGCCCCAGCATTTT.

The V call is TRBV11-3, the J call TRBJ1-1; D uncertain. This CDR3 is built from 14 residues. CDR1 is SGHNT, CDR2 YENEEA, per germline. V was shortened by 2 bases and J by 1 base, with 8 bases between the two germline ends. CDR3 sequence: CASSLLAENTEAFF. The CDR3 DNA sequence: TGTGCCAGCAGCTTATTGGCGGAGAACACTGAAGCTTTCTTT.